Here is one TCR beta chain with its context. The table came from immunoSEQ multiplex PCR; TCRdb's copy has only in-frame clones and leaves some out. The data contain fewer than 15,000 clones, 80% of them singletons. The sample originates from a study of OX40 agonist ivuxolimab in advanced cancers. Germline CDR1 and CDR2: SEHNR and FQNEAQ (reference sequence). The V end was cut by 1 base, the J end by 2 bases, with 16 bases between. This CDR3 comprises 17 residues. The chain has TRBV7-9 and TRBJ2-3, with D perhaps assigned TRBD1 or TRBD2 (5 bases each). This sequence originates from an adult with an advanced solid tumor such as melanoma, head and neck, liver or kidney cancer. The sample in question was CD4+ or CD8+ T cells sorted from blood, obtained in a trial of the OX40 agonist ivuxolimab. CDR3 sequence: CASSLGVGRDPTDTQYF. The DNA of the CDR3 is TGTGCCAGCAGCTTAGGGGTCGGCCGGGACCCCACAGATACGCAGTATTTT.